One T cell receptor beta chain is described in this entry. Its antigen is as yet unknown. The data are from a study of memory CD4+ T cells and cytomegalovirus serostatus. Study-wide context: Healthy Belgian adult donors included fewer than 10 CMV-positive and 20 to 30 CMV-negative people.

Findings and caveats of the study: The CMV-associated TCR signature appears largely within the CD4+ memory repertoire.

Per the original methods: After removing out-of-frame reads, around 2,000,000 distinct TCRbeta sequences remained. Produced via immunoSEQ multiplex PCR; TCRdb's table is partial and in-frame only. V, J and clone size reflect that table, while D and trimming were determined from the DNA. The sample lists more than 45,000 clones, around 76% occurring once. Single viable CD3+CD4+CD8-CD45RO+ cells were sorted as the memory CD4+ T cells. This CDR3 region has 15 residues. Germline CDR1 reads SGHTA; CDR2 reads FQGNSA. With V trimmed by 5 bases and J by 4 bases, 7 bases remained unmatched. The chain couples TRBV7-2 to TRBJ1-5; 8 bases fit TRBD1. This TCR was sampled from an adult in good health and CMV-seropositive. Source material: memory CD4+ T cells from blood. CDR3 DNA: TGTGCCAGCAGCGGAGGACAGGGCCTTAATCAGCCCCAGCATTTT. Encoded protein: CASSGGQGLNQPQHF. The full variable domain, its missing parts supplied by reference TRBV7-2 and TRBJ1-5, is GAGVSQSPSNKVTEKGKDVELRCDPISGHTALYWYRQSLGQGLEFLIYFQGNSAPDKSGLPSDRFSAERTGGSVSTLTIQRTQQEDSAVYLCASSGGQGLNQPQHFGDGTRLSIL.